This T cell receptor beta chain was found in a study of T cell responses to AZD1222 COVID-19 vaccine. Across the whole study: Second doses that came at about 4 or about 12 weeks were put together.

Only in-frame clones appear in the TCRdb table, and some are missing; sequencing was by immunoSEQ multiplex PCR. The table records 95,000 to 150,000 clones, roughly nine tenths of them present only once. On this clone itself: Its antigen remains unidentified.

From germline, CDR1 is SGHNT and CDR2 YYREEE (reference sequence). The CDR3 consists of 14 residues. Deletions cut 5 bases from V and 8 bases from J, with 19 bases between. Study findings and constraints: Only five to seven individuals given AZD1222 were seropositive at baseline. Spike regions recognized by vaccine-associated CD4 TCRs spanned the protein, led by 160-218 and 743-854.

The receptor comes from an adult in good health. The rearrangement uses TRBV5-4 and TRBJ1-2; weak D call: TRBD1 (5 bases). The sample here was peripheral blood, taken on day 0 of AZD1222 vaccination. As DNA, the CDR3 is TGTGCCAGCAGGGTTCCGGGACGCCTCCCGGGCTACACCTTC. Translating gives CASRVPGRLPGYTF.